These 19 T cell receptor beta chains originate from one sample sequenced in a study of CD8 T cells in ankylosing spondylitis (TCRdb year 2017). The library was built by means of 5' RACE. TCRdb lists the instrument as Illumina HiSeq 2500. Using fastp trimming at Q25 and MiXCR clonotype assembly, TCRdb reanalyzed the public sequencing data and kept in-frame beta chains. Under each unique CDR3 protein, matching rows form one entry showing the most common genes and DNA. Recorded for this sample are some 250,000 distinct CDR3 sequences; about 24% of them occurred a single time. Roughly 0.67% of the sample lies in the top ten. Sequencing input: blood, either unsorted or a sorted T cell fraction (not recorded which). The receptors were sampled from a male donor with ankylosing spondylitis or in good health (not recorded which).

The rearrangement joins TRBV24-1 to TRBJ2-2; TRBD2 agrees at 7 bases. From germline, CDR1 is KGHDR and CDR2 SFDVKD. After removal of 6 bases from V and 8 bases from J, the junction contained 11 bases not matched to a gene. The CDR3 spans 15 residues. The DNA of the CDR3 is TGTGCCACCAGTTCCAGCGGGGCCTCGAGGGGGGAGCTGTTTTTT. Its translation is CATSSSGASRGELFF.

There are a few counts of this clonotype. This chain joins TRBV20-1 and TRBJ2-3; 8 nucleotides line up with TRBD2. The CDR3 loop spans 12 amino acids. Germline CDR1 and CDR2: DFQATT and SNEGSKA (reference sequence). CDR3 loop: CSVRGATDTQYF. CDR3 nucleotide sequence: TGCAGCGTGCGGGGGGCCACAGATACGCAGTATTTT.

This clonotype occurred many times. The rearrangement uses TRBV29-1 and TRBJ1-2, with TRBD1 as a possible D gene (6 bases). Germline assignment: CDR1 SQVTM and CDR2 ANQGSEA. The CDR3 runs 12 residues. Between the trimmed V and J ends, which lost 6 bases and 3 bases, there was a span of 11 bases. CDR3 nucleotide sequence: TGCAGCGTGAGGCCAGGGGACTATGGCTACACCTTC. Translated, it gives CSVRPGDYGYTF. Looking up the rest from reference TRBV29-1 and TRBJ1-2 gives the full variable domain: SAVISQKPSRDICQRGTSLTIQCQVDSQVTMMFWYRQQPGQSLTLIATANQGSEATYESGFVIDKFPISRPNLTFSTLTVSNMSPEDSSIYLCSVRPGDYGYTFGSGTRLTVV.

This clonotype was seen at least ten times. J is TRBJ2-1 and V is TRBV20-1; 12 bases line up with TRBD2. Germline values: CDR1 DFQATT, CDR2 SNEGSKA (reference sequence). This CDR3 spans 13 amino acids. V lost 5 bases and J lost 5; bases outside the gene matches: 1. CDR3 DNA: TGCAGTGCTTGGACTAGCGGGGACAATGAGCAGTTCTTC. It is translated as CSAWTSGDNEQFF.

This clonotype came up a few times. The genes are TRBV2 and TRBJ1-6, with a possible D match to TRBD1 (5 bases). The CDR3 is made up of 12 amino acids. From germline, CDR1 is SNHLY and CDR2 FYNNEI. V gave up 5 bases and J gave up 9 bases, with 8 bases separating them. The CDR3 region is CASSRGSSPLHF. Written as DNA, the CDR3 is TGTGCCAGCAGTCGGGGGAGTTCACCCCTCCACTTT. The full variable domain, rest sourced from reference TRBV2 and TRBJ1-6, is EPEVTQTPSHQVTQMGQEVILRCVPISNHLYFYWYRQILGQKVEFLVSFYNNEISEKSEIFDDQFSVERPDGSNFTLKIRSTKLEDSAMYFCASSRGSSPLHFGNGTRLTVT.

The V gene is TRBV29-1, the J gene TRBJ2-1; 8 nucleotides match TRBD2. The CDR3 runs to 15 residues. Germline assignment: CDR1 SQVTM and CDR2 ANQGSEA. The junction had 11 bases not matched to a gene; V was cut back by 6 bases and J by 4 bases. For the CDR3, the DNA is TGCAGCGTAGCGGCGGGGGGTATCACGTACAATGAGCAGTTCTTC. Translated: CSVAAGGITYNEQFF.

This clonotype came up many times. The chain carries TRBV20-1 and TRBJ2-7; 7 bases match TRBD1. The germline gives CDR1 DFQATT, CDR2 SNEGSKA (reference sequence). CDR3 length: 13 amino acids. Trimming removed 5 bases from V and 3 bases from J; junction bases left unmatched: 7. The CDR3 DNA follows: TGCAGTGCTCCCGGGACAGACAACTACGAGCAGTACTTC. This codes for CSAPGTDNYEQYF.

This clonotype was picked up many times. The chain combines TRBV6-5 with TRBJ1-5; D gene uncertain. Per germline, CDR1 MNHEY and CDR2 SVGAGI. The CDR3 contains 15 residues. Trimming stripped 0 bases from V and 3 bases from J, with 9 bases between. The CDR3 region has the DNA TGTGCCAGCAGTTACTCGAGGCACCTCAATCAGCCCCAGCATTTT. Its translation is CASSYSRHLNQPQHF.

This clonotype was seen at least ten times. The J gene is TRBJ2-5, the V gene TRBV20-1, with D uncertain. With 3 bases removed from V and 3 bases from J, the gap between germline ends came to 5 bases. Germline CDR1 is DFQATT and CDR2 is SNEGSKA (reference sequence). This CDR3 is 11 amino acids long. The CDR3 DNA follows: TGCAGTGCTAGCTCAGAAGAGACCCAGTACTTC. It specifies CSASSEETQYF.

The sample holds one count of this clonotype. The rearrangement joins TRBV24-1 to TRBJ2-1; D may be TRBD2 (7 bases). Trimming left V 3 bases short and J 8 bases short, with 16 bases between. The CDR3 is 15 amino acids. Germline V CDR1 and CDR2: KGHDR, SFDVKD. The CDR3 loop is CATSDRSGGGDEQFF. The CDR3 DNA reads as TGTGCCACCAGTGATAGGTCGGGGGGCGGGGATGAGCAGTTCTTC.

This chain connects TRBV5-5 to TRBJ2-1; TRBD2 aligns across 8 bases. The CDR3 is 15 residues long. Trimming took 1 base from V and 6 from J; bases not matched to a gene: 6. The germline gives CDR1 SGHKS, CDR2 YYEKEE (reference sequence). The chain's CDR3 is CASSLYGGASNEQFF. The CDR3 nucleotides read TGTGCCAGCAGCTTGTACGGGGGGGCCTCCAATGAGCAGTTCTTC.

This chain connects TRBV6-1 to TRBJ1-2, with 9 bases lining up with TRBD1. Per the germline V gene, CDR1 is MNHNS and CDR2 is SASEGT. This CDR3 contains 14 residues. The V gene end was trimmed by 10 bases and the J gene end by 7 bases; junction bases not matched to a gene: 13. Here the CDR3 reads CAIMGGGQGGGYTF. The CDR3 nucleotides are TGTGCCATAATGGGTGGGGGACAGGGTGGTGGCTACACCTTC.

This clonotype has at least ten counts. The rearrangement links TRBV20-1 to TRBJ2-3; 7 bases line up with TRBD1. Losses at the gene ends were 5 bases for V and 3 bases for J; bases not matched to a gene: 11. CDR1 and CDR2 from the germline V gene are DFQATT and SNEGSKA (reference sequence). The CDR3 consists of 15 residues. This CDR3 is CSARGQVMGTDTQYF. The CDR3 DNA reads TGCAGTGCTCGCGGACAGGTGATGGGTACAGATACGCAGTATTTT.

This clonotype was recorded at least ten times. The junction departs from germline at one end; a sequencing error may be responsible. The chain employs TRBV4-1 and TRBJ2-4; 7 nucleotides align to TRBD2. Germline V gene sequence: CDR1 MGHRA, CDR2 YSYEKL. The CDR3 consists of 14 residues. The CDR3 is CASSQGGGFGLLHF. CDR3 DNA sequence: TGCGCCAGCAGCCAAGGGGGGGGGTTCGGACTCCTCCACTTC.

This clonotype has a count of ten or more. This chain links TRBV6-1 with TRBJ1-5; D not certain. The germline CDR1 and CDR2 sequences are MNHNS and SASEGT. Trimming cost V 8 bases and J 6 bases, with 14 bases left between them. The CDR3 extends over 13 amino acids. The CDR3: CASRSPSGQPQHF. CDR3 DNA: TGTGCCAGCCGGAGCCCGTCAGGTCAGCCCCAGCATTTT.

The chain combines TRBV7-2 with TRBJ2-7; 11 positions agree with TRBD2. V lost 2 bases and J lost 0; bases outside the gene matches: 6. Germline V gene lookup returns CDR1 SGHTA and CDR2 FQGNSA. The CDR3 is 17 residues long. The CDR3 region has the DNA TGTGCCAGCAGCTTACTAGCGGGGGGTACTAGCTCCTACGAGCAGTACTTC. This sequence encodes CASSLLAGGTSSYEQYF.

The rearrangement links TRBV12-3 or TRBV12-4 to TRBJ2-5, with D possibly TRBD2 on 6 matching bases. The CDR3 covers 14 residues. Trimming removed 5 bases at V and 5 bases at J, with 15 bases between. DNA of the CDR3: TGTGCCAGCAGTACCCCTGCGGGGTGGGAGACCCAGTACTTC. Translating it yields CASSTPAGWETQYF.

This clonotype occurred once. A read error may account for a junction end that differs from germline. The chain combines TRBV20-1 with TRBJ1-1; maybe TRBD1 (6 bases). The CDR3 is 17 amino acids. The germline V gene has CDR1 DFQATT and CDR2 SNEGSKA (reference sequence). The CDR3 nucleotides read TGCTGTGCTAGGCGACAGGCGCGGGGAATGGGTTCTACTGAAGCTTTCTTT. Its protein is CCARRQARGMGSTEAFF.

This clonotype has more than one count but fewer than ten. This chain links TRBV20-1 with TRBJ2-3; 8 nucleotides match TRBD2. CDR3 size: 15 residues. V was pared by 1 base and J by 7 bases, with 10 bases of the junction left unmatched. CDR1 is DFQATT and CDR2 is SNEGSKA in the germline V gene (reference sequence). CDR3 in amino acids: CSARGAAGLEYTQYF. In nucleotides, the CDR3 is TGCAGTGCTAGAGGCGCGGCGGGACTAGAATATACGCAGTATTTT.